The following is a T cell receptor beta chain sequence with its context. This sample stems from a study of CXCR3-negative and CXCR3-positive naive CD8 T cells. Every CD8+ subset sample held some 300,000 flow-sorted cells, done in triplicate. The authors prepared UMI-labeled TRB cDNA libraries by 5' RACE. No DNA is given; TCRdb re-called the 5' RACE reads and lists each CDR3 protein once. Its table records around 140,000 distinct CDR3 sequences. The CDR3 extends over 16 amino acids. Looked up from germline, CDR1 is MGHRA and CDR2 is YSYEKL. The chain is built from TRBV4-1 and TRBJ2-1; TCRdb gives TRBD2 as the D gene, but with no DNA this cannot be confirmed. The origin of this receptor is a human donor in good health. Some clones in this sample may be carry-over from other donors' samples. Sequences were obtained from naive CXCR3- CD8+ T cells from blood. The sample's subset: CD45RO-CCR7+CD27+CD95- naive CD8+ T cells lacking CXCR3 (TNR3-). The CDR3 is CASSQDRTSGYNEQFF.